These T cell receptor beta chains were read from a single sample in a study of cytomegalovirus exposure and HLA in healthy donors. Using immunoSEQ multiplex PCR, the repertoire was profiled, and TCRdb retains in-frame clones only, with some absent. The profile shows some 130,000 clones, almost 85% of them singletons. Input material: PBMCs. The receptors shown here come from a man aged 25 to 40 in good health and CMV-seropositive. Each CDR3 is given with its conserved first and last residue. A D gene is named only where the DNA matches it firmly. Size is omitted from some rows. Given values are once, few, many or a class for expanded clones.

>TRBJ2-1|TRBV6-1|.|.
CASQTIGVNEQFF
TGTGCCAGCCAGACGATCGGGGTCAATGAGCAGTTCTTC
>TRBJ1-2|TRBV10-3|.|.
CAISGEDTSNYGYTF
TGTGCCATCAGTGGGGAGGACACCTCTAACTATGGCTACACCTTC
>TRBJ1-2|TRBV4-3|many|TRBD1
CASSQYRGSNYGYTF
TGCGCCAGCAGCCAGTACAGGGGGTCAAACTATGGCTACACCTTC
>TRBJ1-6|TRBV5-1|.|.
CASSLDRGSSYNSPLHF
TGCGCCAGCAGCTTGGATAGGGGGAGCTCCTATAATTCACCCCTCCACTTT
>TRBJ1-6|TRBV5-6|few|.
CASSLGGLGNSPLHF
TGTGCCAGCAGCTTGGGTGGGCTTGGTAATTCACCCCTCCACTTT
>TRBJ2-2|TRBV7-2|.|TRBD2
CASRAGGNTGELFF
TGTGCCAGCCGAGCGGGGGGGAACACCGGGGAGCTGTTTTTT
>TRBJ2-7|TRBV25-1|.|.
CASSAGMGGPRTYEQYF
TGTGCCAGCAGTGCTGGGATGGGGGGGCCCAGGACCTACGAGCAGTACTTC
>TRBJ2-4|TRBV5-5|once|.
CASSARIGQENIQYF
TGTGCCAGCAGCGCTAGAATCGGACAAGAAAACATTCAGTACTTC
>TRBJ2-3|TRBV5-4|.|.
CASSYSWASTDTQYF
TGTGCCAGCAGCTACAGTTGGGCGAGCACAGATACGCAGTATTTT
>TRBJ1-1|TRBV7-2|.|.
CASSWATEAFF
TGTGCCAGCAGCTGGGCGACTGAAGCTTTCTTT
>TRBJ1-2|TRBV5-6|.|TRBD1
CASSLGTGPHYGYTF
TGTGCCAGCAGCTTGGGGACAGGGCCGCACTATGGCTACACCTTC
>TRBJ1-1|TRBV4-1|.|.
CASSLGAGPPHTEAFF
TGCGCCAGCAGCCTGGGGGCTGGACCCCCACACACTGAAGCTTTCTTT
>TRBJ1-2|TRBV27|.|TRBD1
CASSSGRVGQGDYGYTF
TGTGCCAGCAGTTCCGGAAGGGTGGGCCAGGGGGACTATGGCTACACCTTC
>TRBJ2-5|TRBV29-1|once|.
CSVVEGGVETQYF
TGCAGCGTTGTGGAAGGAGGGGTGGAGACCCAGTACTTC
>TRBJ1-2|TRBV20-1|.|.
CSARENWGYTF
TGCAGTGCTAGAGAGAACTGGGGCTACACCTTC
>TRBJ1-2|TRBV6-5|.|.
CASSLRGGYGYTF
TGTGCCAGCAGCCTTAGGGGGGGCTATGGCTACACCTTC
>TRBJ2-3|TRBV5-1|.|TRBD1
CASSLAGTGSTDTQYF
TGCGCCAGCAGCTTGGCGGGGACAGGAAGCACAGATACGCAGTATTTT
>TRBJ1-2|TRBV5-1|.|.
CASSLDGWGRNGYTF
TGCGCCAGCAGCTTGGACGGGTGGGGGAGGAATGGCTACACCTTC
>TRBJ2-3|TRBV4-3|.|.
CASSQGRARGDTQYF
TGCGCCAGCAGCCAAGGCCGGGCCCGGGGAGATACGCAGTATTTT
>TRBJ1-1|TRBV5-1|once|TRBD1
CASSEGQGVAEAFF
TGCGCCAGCAGCGAGGGACAGGGGGTTGCTGAAGCTTTCTTT
>TRBJ2-2|TRBV5-1|few|.
CASSEIGTPSSGELFF
TGCGCCAGCAGCGAAATCGGGACTCCTTCCTCCGGGGAGCTGTTTTTT
>TRBJ1-1|TRBV10-1|.|.
CASRVDRSMNTEAFF
TGCGCCAGCAGAGTCGACAGATCCATGAACACTGAAGCTTTCTTT
>TRBJ1-1|TRBV28|.|.
CASSVPRGRSSTEAFF
TGTGCCAGCAGTGTCCCCCGGGGGAGGAGTTCCACTGAAGCTTTCTTT
>TRBJ1-4|TRBV7-9|.|.
CASSFGNPEKLFF
TGTGCCAGCAGCTTTGGCAATCCCGAAAAACTGTTTTTT
>TRBJ1-1|TRBV4-2|.|.
CASSRLGALGNTEAFF
TGTGCCAGCAGCCGATTGGGGGCCCTCGGAAACACTGAAGCTTTCTTT
>TRBJ1-2|TRBV5-1|.|TRBD1
CASSLGQGIGYTF
TGCGCCAGCAGCTTGGGACAGGGGATTGGCTACACCTTC
>TRBJ2-1|TRBV16|.|.
CASRQGAYNEQFF
TGTGCCAGCAGACAGGGTGCCTACAATGAGCAGTTCTTC
>TRBJ2-2|TRBV5-4|.|TRBD2
CASSLTSGETGELFF
TGTGCCAGCAGCCTGACTAGCGGGGAGACCGGGGAGCTGTTTTTT
>TRBJ2-5|TRBV7-7|.|TRBD2
CASSPLAGVQETQYF
TGTGCCAGCAGCCCGCTAGCGGGGGTACAAGAGACCCAGTACTTC
>TRBJ2-7|TRBV6-5|.|TRBD2
CASSGLAVGSYEQYF
TGTGCCAGCAGCGGACTAGCGGTTGGCTCCTACGAGCAGTACTTC
>TRBJ1-1|TRBV9|.|.
CASSVTLTGNTEAFF
TGTGCCAGCAGCGTAACCCTGACGGGGAACACTGAAGCTTTCTTT
>TRBJ2-2|TRBV25-1|.|.
CASSDRWSLNTGELFF
TGTGCCAGCAGTGACAGATGGAGTTTGAACACCGGGGAGCTGTTTTTT
>TRBJ1-1|TRBV10-3|.|.
CAISEEGNTEAFF
TGTGCCATCAGTGAAGAGGGGAACACTGAAGCTTTCTTT
>TRBJ1-2|TRBV6-1|.|.
CASSAQGSNYGYTF
TGTGCCAGCAGTGCACAGGGCTCTAACTATGGCTACACCTTC
>TRBJ1-1|TRBV5-6|.|.
CASSLLTGTAEAFF
TGTGCCAGCAGCTTGTTAACAGGGACGGCTGAAGCTTTCTTT
>TRBJ1-1|TRBV6-5|once|.
CASSPGGTEAFF
TGTGCCAGCAGCCCCGGGGGTACTGAAGCTTTCTTT
>TRBJ2-3|TRBV29-1|.|.
CSVGSGRASTDTQYF
TGCAGCGTTGGTAGCGGACGGGCTAGCACAGATACGCAGTATTTT
>TRBJ1-4|TRBV15|.|TRBD1
CATSRDRAEKLFF
TGTGCCACCAGCAGGGACAGGGCTGAAAAACTGTTTTTT
>TRBJ1-3|TRBV6-5|once|TRBD1
CASSYGTGGNTIYF
TGTGCCAGCAGTTATGGGACAGGAGGAAACACCATATATTTT
>TRBJ2-1|TRBV18|.|.
CASSPGLFSSYNEQFF
TGTGCCAGCTCACCGGGACTGTTTTCGTCCTACAATGAGCAGTTCTTC